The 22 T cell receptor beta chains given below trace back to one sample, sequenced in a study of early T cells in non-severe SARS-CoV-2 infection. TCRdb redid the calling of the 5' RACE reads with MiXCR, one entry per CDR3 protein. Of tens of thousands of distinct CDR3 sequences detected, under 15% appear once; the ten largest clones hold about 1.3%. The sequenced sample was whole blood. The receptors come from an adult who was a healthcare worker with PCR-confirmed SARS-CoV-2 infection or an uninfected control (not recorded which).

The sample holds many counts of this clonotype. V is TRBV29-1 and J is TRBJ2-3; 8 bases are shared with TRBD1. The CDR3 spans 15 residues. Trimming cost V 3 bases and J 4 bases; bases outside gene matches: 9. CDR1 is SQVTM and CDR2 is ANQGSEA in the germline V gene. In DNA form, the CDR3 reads TGCAGCGTTGATCTGGGACAGGCTGCCCCAGATACGCAGTATTTT. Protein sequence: CSVDLGQAAPDTQYF.

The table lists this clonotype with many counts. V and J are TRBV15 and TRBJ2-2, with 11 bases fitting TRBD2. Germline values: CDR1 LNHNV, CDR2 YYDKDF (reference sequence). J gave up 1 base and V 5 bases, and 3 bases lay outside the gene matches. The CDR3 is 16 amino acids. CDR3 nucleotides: TGTGCCACCAGCGGAACTAGCGGGAGGAACACCGGGGAGCTGTTTTTT. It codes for CATSGTSGRNTGELFF.

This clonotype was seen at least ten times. CDR3 bases: TGTGCCAGCAGGTCATCAGGGGGCCCCCTTTCCTACGAGCAGTACTTC. Its protein is CASRSSGGPLSYEQYF. The chain couples TRBV12-3 or TRBV12-4 to TRBJ2-7, with 8 bases fitting TRBD1. The CDR3 consists of 16 residues. The V segment lost 6 bases and the J segment 1 base; nucleotides outside the gene matches: 11.

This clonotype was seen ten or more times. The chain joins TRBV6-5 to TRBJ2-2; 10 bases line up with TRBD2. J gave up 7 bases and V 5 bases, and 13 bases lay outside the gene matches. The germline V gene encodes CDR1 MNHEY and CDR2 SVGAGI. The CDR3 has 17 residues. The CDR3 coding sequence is TGTGCCAGCAGTCCCCTTCTGCTAGCGGGAGAAGGCGGGGAGCTGTTTTTT. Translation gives CASSPLLLAGEGGELFF.

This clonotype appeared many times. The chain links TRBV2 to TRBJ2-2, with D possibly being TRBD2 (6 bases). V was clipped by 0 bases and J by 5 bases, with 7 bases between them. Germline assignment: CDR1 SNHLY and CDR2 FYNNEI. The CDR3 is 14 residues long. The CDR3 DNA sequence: TGTGCCAGCAGTGAAGCGGGGGGAACCGGGGAGCTGTTTTTT. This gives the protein CASSEAGGTGELFF.

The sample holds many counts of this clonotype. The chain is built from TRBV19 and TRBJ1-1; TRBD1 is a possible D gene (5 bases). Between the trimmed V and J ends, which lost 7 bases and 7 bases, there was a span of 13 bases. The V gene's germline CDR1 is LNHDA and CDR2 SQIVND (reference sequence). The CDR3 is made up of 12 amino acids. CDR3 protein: CASMSGFGEAFF. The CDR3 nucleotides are TGTGCCAGTATGTCAGGGTTCGGTGAAGCTTTCTTT.

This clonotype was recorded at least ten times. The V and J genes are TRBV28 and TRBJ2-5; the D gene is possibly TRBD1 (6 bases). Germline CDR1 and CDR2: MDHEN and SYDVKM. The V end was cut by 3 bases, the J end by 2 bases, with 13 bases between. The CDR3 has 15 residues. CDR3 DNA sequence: TGTGCCAGCAGTTTTCTGGAAGGGGGACAAGAGACCCAGTACTTC. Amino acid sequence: CASSFLEGGQETQYF.

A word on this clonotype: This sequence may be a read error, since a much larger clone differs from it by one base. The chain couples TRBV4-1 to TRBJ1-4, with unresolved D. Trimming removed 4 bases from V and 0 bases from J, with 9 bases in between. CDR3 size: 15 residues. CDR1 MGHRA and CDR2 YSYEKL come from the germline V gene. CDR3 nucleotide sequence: TGCGCCAGCAGCCTGCTGGGAGCAACTAATGAAAAACTGTTTTTT. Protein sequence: CASSLLGATNEKLFF.

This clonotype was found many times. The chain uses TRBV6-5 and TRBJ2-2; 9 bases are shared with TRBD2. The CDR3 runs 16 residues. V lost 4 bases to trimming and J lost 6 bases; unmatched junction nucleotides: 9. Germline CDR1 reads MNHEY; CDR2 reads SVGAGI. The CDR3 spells CASSWGGGGAAGELFF. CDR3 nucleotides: TGTGCCAGCAGTTGGGGAGGCGGGGGGGCCGCCGGGGAGCTGTTTTTT.

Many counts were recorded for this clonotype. The DNA for the CDR3 is TGTGCCAGCGGAACAGCGGCCCGGGCCCAGTACTTC. It specifies CASGTAARAQYF. The J gene is TRBJ2-5, the V gene TRBV12-3 or TRBV12-4; D possibly corresponds to TRBD2 (5 bases). This CDR3 is built from 12 residues. Trimming pared 8 bases from V and 9 bases from J, leaving 16 bases between.

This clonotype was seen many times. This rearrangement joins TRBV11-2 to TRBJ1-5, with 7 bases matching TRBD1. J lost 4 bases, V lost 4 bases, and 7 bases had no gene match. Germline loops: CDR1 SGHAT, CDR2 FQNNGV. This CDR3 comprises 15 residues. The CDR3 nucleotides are TGTGCCAGCAGCTCGACAGGGTCTAGAAATCAGCCCCAGCATTTT. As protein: CASSSTGSRNQPQHF.

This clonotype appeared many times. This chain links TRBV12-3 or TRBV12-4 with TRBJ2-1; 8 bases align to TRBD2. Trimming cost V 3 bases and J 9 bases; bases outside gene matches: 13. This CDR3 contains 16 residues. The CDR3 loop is CASSLDSGGAESEQFF. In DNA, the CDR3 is TGTGCCAGCAGTTTGGATTCGGGGGGGGCCGAAAGTGAGCAGTTCTTC.

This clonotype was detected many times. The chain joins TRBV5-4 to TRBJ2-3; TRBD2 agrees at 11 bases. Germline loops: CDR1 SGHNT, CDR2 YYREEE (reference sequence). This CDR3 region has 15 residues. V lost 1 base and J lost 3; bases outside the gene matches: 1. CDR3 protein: CASSLTSGGTDTQYF. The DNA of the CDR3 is TGTGCCAGCAGCTTGACTAGCGGGGGTACAGATACGCAGTATTTT.

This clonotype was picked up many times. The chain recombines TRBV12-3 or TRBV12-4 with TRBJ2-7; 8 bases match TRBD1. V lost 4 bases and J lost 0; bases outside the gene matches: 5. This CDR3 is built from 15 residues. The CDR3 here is CASSWTGMSSYEQYF. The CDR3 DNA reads TGTGCCAGCAGTTGGACAGGGATGAGCTCCTACGAGCAGTACTTC.

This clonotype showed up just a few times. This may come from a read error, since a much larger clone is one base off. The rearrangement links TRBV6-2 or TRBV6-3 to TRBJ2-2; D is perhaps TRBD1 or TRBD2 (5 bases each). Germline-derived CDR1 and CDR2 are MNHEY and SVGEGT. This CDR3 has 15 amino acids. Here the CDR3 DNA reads TGTGTCAGCACAACAGGATATGGCGGGACCGGGGAGCTGTTTTTT. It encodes CVSTTGYGGTGELFF.

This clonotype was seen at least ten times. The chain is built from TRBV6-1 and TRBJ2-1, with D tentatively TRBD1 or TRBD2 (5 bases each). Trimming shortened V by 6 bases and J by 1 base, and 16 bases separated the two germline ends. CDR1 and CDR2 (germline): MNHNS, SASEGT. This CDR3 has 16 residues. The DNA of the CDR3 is TGTGCCAGCAGGCGGAAGGGACCCAATTCCTACAATGAGCAGTTCTTC. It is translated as CASRRKGPNSYNEQFF.

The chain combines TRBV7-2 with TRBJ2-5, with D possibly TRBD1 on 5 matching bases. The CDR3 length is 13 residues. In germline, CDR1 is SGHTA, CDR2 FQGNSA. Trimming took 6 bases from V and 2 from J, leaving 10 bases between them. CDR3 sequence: CASRAQGQETQYF. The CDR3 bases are TGTGCCAGCAGGGCGCAGGGACAAGAGACCCAGTACTTC.

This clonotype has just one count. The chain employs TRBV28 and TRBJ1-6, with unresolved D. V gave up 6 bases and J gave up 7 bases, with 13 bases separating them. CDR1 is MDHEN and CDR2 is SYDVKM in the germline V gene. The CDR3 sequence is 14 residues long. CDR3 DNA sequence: TGTGCCAGCAGCCACGGAGGAGGGAATTCACCCCTCCACTTT. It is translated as CASSHGGGNSPLHF.

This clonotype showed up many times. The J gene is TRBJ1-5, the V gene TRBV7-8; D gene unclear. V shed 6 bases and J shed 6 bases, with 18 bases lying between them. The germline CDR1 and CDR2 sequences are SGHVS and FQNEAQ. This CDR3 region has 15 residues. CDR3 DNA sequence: TGTGCCAGCAGTTACAATGCCGCGTCGGGTCAGCCCCAGCATTTT. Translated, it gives CASSYNAASGQPQHF.

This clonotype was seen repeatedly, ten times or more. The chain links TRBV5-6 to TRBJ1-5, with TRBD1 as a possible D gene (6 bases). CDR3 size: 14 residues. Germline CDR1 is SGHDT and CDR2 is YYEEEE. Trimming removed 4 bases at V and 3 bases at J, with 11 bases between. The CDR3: CASSDRLSNQPQHF. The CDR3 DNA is TGTGCCAGCAGCGACAGGTTGTCCAATCAGCCCCAGCATTTT.

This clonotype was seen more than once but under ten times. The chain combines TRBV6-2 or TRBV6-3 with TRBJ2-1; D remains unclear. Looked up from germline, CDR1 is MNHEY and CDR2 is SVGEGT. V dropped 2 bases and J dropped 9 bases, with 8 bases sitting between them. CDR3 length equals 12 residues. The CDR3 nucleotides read TGTGCCAGCAGTTACGGTCGAGTTGAGCAGTTCTTC. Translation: CASSYGRVEQFF.

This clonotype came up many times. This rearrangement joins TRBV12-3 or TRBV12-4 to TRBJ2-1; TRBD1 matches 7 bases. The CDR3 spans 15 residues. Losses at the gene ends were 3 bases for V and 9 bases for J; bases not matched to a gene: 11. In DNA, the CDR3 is TGTGCCAGCAGTTTTATCTCCCAGGGGGAAGGTGAGCAGTTCTTC. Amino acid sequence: CASSFISQGEGEQFF.